This is a list of T cell receptor beta chains from one sample in a study of T cells in Graves' hyperthyroidism and ophthalmopathy. TCRdb re-called the multiplex PCR reads through MiXCR, storing one row per CDR3 protein. Of about 300,000 distinct CDR3 sequences in the sample, around a quarter were seen once. Sequencing used blood. The source of these receptors is a middle-aged man with Graves' hyperthyroidism that later progressed to Graves' ophthalmopathy. The conserved cysteine and the conserved F or W are not part of the CDR3 here.

j_call v_call cdr3_aa
TRBJ2-2 TRBV19 ASSPGTHFAGELF
TRBJ1-1 TRBV6-1 ASSEVPFKNTEAF
TRBJ2-7 TRBV6-2/TRBV6-3 ASSYSKREVPFSSYEQY
TRBJ2-7 TRBV20-1 SARPFGLAYEQY
TRBJ2-7 TRBV11-2 ASSRAGDYEQY
TRBJ2-5 TRBV3-1 ASTSRQGYQETQY
TRBJ1-1 TRBV29-1 SVEPVGVKNTEAF
TRBJ2-5 TRBV5-1 ASSLWQGDQY
TRBJ2-1 TRBV18 ASSPPTANEQF
TRBJ1-6 TRBV12-3/TRBV12-4 ASRRGTYNSPLH
TRBJ2-7 TRBV6-5 ASNTAAGGPAYEQY
TRBJ1-2 TRBV4-2 ASSQETLTNYGYT
TRBJ2-7 TRBV20-1 SARDKLAVHSYEQY
TRBJ1-2 TRBV6-1 ASSEVLGPGYSYT
TRBJ2-4 TRBV20-1 SARDRTKNIQY
TRBJ2-5 TRBV6-5 ASSLARGQY
TRBJ2-7 TRBV14 ASSQVEHEQY
TRBJ2-5 TRBV12-3/TRBV12-4 ASSRETQY
TRBJ1-1 TRBV12-3/TRBV12-4 ASSLGGSRGTEAF
TRBJ2-7 TRBV12-3/TRBV12-4 ASRFSGGTYEQY
TRBJ1-5 TRBV30 AWSVFSNQPQH
TRBJ2-2 TRBV10-3 AIRGLDTGELF
TRBJ2-2 TRBV5-1 ASSLASTGELF
TRBJ1-1 TRBV6-1 ASSEWFEGNEAF
TRBJ2-7 TRBV6-2/TRBV6-3 ASSYLRSSYEQY
TRBJ2-7 TRBV6-1 ASRPFTDPPSYEQY
TRBJ1-2 TRBV6-1 ASSPGQGASANYGYT
TRBJ2-7 TRBV6-2/TRBV6-3 ASRNSRALSEQY
TRBJ1-1 TRBV12-5 ASGLEGGPEAF
TRBJ1-3 TRBV18 ASSTQTKTSGNTIY
TRBJ2-2 TRBV2 AGASGTNTGELF
TRBJ2-7 TRBV28 ASSYTSGLSYEQY
TRBJ1-5 TRBV12-3/TRBV12-4 ASSTRRGNQPQH
TRBJ2-2 TRBV29-1 SVTSAGELF
TRBJ1-5 TRBV2 ASSDLSSNQPQH
TRBJ2-7 TRBV19 ASSMVPSYEQY
TRBJ2-7 TRBV19 ASRSGSEQY
TRBJ2-7 TRBV10-1 ASSKGFFGY
TRBJ2-2 TRBV4-1 ASSHPLRGRITGELF
TRBJ2-3 TRBV20-1 SAGPSTQY
TRBJ2-7 TRBV6-2/TRBV6-3 ASSFRGRRQY
TRBJ1-5 TRBV6-5 ASSYNGQSNQPQH
TRBJ1-1 TRBV12-3/TRBV12-4 ASSLDRVNTEAF
TRBJ2-2 TRBV6-1 ASSRQHTGELF
TRBJ1-2 TRBV5-1 ASSGDIYGYT
TRBJ2-2 TRBV7-3 ASSLSVGGTGELF
TRBJ1-5 TRBV20-1 SARDGSNQPQH
TRBJ2-7 TRBV6-2/TRBV6-3 ASLPGVRGEQY
TRBJ1-5 TRBV12-3/TRBV12-4 ASSFGEGSQPQH
TRBJ2-7 TRBV29-1 SAGEAEQY
TRBJ2-7 TRBV7-2 ASSLAPFLSYEQY
TRBJ2-2 TRBV12-3/TRBV12-4 ASSFNGRGELF
TRBJ2-7 TRBV18 ASSPPSGFYEQY
TRBJ2-2 TRBV4-1 ASSQMSLKLNTGELF
TRBJ1-1 TRBV28 ASSPETVNTEAF